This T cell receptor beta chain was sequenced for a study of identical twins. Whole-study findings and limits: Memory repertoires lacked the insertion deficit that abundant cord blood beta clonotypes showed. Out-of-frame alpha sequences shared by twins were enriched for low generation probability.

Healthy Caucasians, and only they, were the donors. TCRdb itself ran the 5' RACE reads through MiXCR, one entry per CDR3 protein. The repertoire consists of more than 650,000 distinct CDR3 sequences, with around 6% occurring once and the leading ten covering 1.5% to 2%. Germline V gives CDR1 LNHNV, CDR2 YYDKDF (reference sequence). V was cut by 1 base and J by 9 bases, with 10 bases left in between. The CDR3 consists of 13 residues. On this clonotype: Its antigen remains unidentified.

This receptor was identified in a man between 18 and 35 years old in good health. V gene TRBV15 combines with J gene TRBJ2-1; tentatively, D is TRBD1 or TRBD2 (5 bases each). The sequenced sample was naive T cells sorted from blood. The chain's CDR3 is CATSRVLGVEQFF. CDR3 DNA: TGTGCCACCAGCAGAGTTTTGGGGGTTGAGCAGTTCTTC.